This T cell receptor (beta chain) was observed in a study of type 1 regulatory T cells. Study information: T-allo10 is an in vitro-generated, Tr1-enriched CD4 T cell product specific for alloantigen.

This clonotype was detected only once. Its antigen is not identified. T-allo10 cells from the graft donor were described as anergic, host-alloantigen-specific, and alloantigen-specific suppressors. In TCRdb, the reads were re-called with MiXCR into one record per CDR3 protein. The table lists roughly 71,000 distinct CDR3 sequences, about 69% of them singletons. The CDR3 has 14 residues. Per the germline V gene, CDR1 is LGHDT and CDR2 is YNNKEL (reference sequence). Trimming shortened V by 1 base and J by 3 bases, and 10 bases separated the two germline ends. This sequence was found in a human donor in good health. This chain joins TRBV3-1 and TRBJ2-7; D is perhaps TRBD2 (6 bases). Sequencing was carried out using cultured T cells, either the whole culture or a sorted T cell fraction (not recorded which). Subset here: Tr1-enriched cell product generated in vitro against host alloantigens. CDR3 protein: CASSQGREHYEQYF. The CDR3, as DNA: TGTGCCAGCAGCCAAGGTCGGGAGCACTACGAGCAGTACTTC.